The entry below gives a single T cell receptor beta chain sequence along with its context. This clonotype was recorded many times. Its antigen is not yet known. No much larger clone exists at a distance of one base, and base qualities are not known. Its CDR3 holds 11 amino acids, cysteine through phenylalanine. The entry retains the CDR3 DNA only, 33 bases that are in frame from base 1. The germline V gene gives CDR1 as MNHNS and CDR2 as SASEGT. V sheds 3 bases and J sheds 3 bases, leaving 3 bases between their ends. The data are from a study of T cell repertoires in cytomegalovirus infection (dated by TCRdb to the late 2010s). Some background on the complete study: Donor HLA type was relevant to the analysis, because carriage of CMV infection together with the matching HLA type was indicated by public TCR beta signatures.

Sequencing took place on an Illumina HiSeq 1500. TCRdb itself trimmed the public reads at Q25 with fastp, ran MiXCR and retained productive beta chains. Each record represents a unique CDR3 protein, reported with the most common genes and DNA among its rows. Here the sample has approximately 140,000 distinct CDR3 sequences; 20% to 30% occur a single time. The top ten hold about a third of the sample. What the research found in general, with its limitations: In the ex vivo response, HLA-C-restricted CMV-specific TCR beta clonotypes were dominant, and in two of eight donors the single most frequent clonotype came from this HLA-C-restricted group. Cumulative frequency of public TCR beta family members discriminated carriers of CMV infection plus the relevant HLA type in this cohort and an independent 352-donor cohort.

Sequencing used PBMCs, sequenced either directly or after in vitro stimulation (not recorded which). This TCR was recovered from a human donor in good health (CMV status not recorded). Some clones in this sample may be carry-over from other donors' samples. The rearranged chain carries TRBV6-1 and TRBJ2-7; the D segment cannot be called with confidence. The DNA is as follows: TGTGCCAGCAGTGAGTTCTACGAGCAGTACTTC. Translated, this gives CASSEFYEQYF.